This T cell receptor beta chain emerged from a study of identical twins. TCRdb reprocessed the 5' RACE reads via MiXCR and lists one record per CDR3 protein. The sample holds around 500,000 distinct CDR3 sequences; about 14% are singletons and the top ten take around 0.57%. V was trimmed by 7 bases and J by 0 bases, leaving 10 bases between them. Looked up from germline, CDR1 is MDHEN and CDR2 is SYDVKM. This CDR3 has 13 amino acids. The sample also formed part of further work on yellow fever vaccine responses in identical twins.

This chain joins TRBV28 and TRBJ2-7; D gene uncertain. This sequence originates from a woman between 18 and 29 years old in good health. The source material was CD4+ T cells sorted from blood. Here the CDR3 reads CASNVPNSYEQYF. In DNA, the CDR3 is TGTGCCAGCAACGTCCCTAACTCCTACGAGCAGTACTTC.